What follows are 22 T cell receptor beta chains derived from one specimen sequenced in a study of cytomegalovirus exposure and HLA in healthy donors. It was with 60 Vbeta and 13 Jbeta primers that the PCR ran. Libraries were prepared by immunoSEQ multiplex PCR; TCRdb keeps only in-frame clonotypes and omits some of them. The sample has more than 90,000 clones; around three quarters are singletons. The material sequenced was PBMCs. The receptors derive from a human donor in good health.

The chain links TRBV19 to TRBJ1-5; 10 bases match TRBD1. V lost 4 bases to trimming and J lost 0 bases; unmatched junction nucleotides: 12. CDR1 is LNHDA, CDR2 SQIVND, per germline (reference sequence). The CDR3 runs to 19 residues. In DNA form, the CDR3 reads TGTGCCAGTAGTACCTCGACAGGGGGCGGCACGTATAGCAATCAGCCCCAGCATTTT. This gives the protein CASSTSTGGGTYSNQPQHF.

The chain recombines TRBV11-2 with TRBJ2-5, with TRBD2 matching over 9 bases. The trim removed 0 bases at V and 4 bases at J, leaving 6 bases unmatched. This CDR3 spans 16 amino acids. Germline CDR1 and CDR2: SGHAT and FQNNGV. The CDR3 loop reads CASSLDLAGRAETQYF. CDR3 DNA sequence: TGTGCCAGCAGCTTAGATCTAGCGGGAAGGGCAGAGACCCAGTACTTC.

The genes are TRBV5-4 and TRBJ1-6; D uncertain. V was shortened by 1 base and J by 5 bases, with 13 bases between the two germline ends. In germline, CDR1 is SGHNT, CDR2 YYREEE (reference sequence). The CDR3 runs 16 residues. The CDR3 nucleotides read TGTGCCAGCAGCTTGTTGGTTTCCGGGAATAATTCACCCCTCCACTTT. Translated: CASSLLVSGNNSPLHF.

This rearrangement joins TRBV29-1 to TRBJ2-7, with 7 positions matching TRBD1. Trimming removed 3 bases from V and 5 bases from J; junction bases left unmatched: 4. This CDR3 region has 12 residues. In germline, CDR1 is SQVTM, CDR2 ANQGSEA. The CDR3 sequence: CSVDAGGHEQYF. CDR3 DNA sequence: TGCAGCGTTGACGCAGGGGGACACGAGCAGTACTTC.

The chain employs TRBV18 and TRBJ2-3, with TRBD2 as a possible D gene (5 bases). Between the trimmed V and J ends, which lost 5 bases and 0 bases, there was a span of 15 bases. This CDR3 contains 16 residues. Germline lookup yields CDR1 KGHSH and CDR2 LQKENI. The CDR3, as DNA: TGTGCCAGCTCATCGAGAGGGTTTTCTAGCACAGATACGCAGTATTTT. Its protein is CASSSRGFSSTDTQYF.

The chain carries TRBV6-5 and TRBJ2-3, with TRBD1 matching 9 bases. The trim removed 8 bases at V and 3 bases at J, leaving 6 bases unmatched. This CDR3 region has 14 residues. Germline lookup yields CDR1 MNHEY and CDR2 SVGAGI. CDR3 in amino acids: CASSTGGRTDTQYF. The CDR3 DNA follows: TGTGCCAGCTCGACAGGGGGTAGAACAGATACGCAGTATTTT.

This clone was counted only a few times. CDR3 residues: CASSRGSMRQTYNEQFF. The CDR3, as DNA: TGTGCCAGCAGCCGGGGGTCCATGCGGCAGACCTACAATGAGCAGTTCTTC. The chain recombines TRBV7-9 with TRBJ2-1; D might be TRBD2 (6 bases). The germline V gene has CDR1 SEHNR and CDR2 FQNEAQ (reference sequence). V gave up 5 bases and J gave up 2 bases, with 19 bases separating them. There are 17 residues in the CDR3.

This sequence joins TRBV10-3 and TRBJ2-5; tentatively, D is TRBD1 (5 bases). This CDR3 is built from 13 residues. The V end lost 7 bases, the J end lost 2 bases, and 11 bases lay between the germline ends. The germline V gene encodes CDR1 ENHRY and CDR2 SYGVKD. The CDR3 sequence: CAIMAGQQETQYF. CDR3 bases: TGTGCCATCATGGCAGGACAACAAGAGACCCAGTACTTC.

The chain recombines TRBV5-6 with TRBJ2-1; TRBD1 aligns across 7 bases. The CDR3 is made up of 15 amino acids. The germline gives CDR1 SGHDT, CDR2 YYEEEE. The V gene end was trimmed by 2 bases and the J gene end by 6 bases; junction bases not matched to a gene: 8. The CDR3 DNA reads TGTGCCAGCAGCTTCCAGGGGGTAGGTTTCAATGAGCAGTTCTTC. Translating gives CASSFQGVGFNEQFF.

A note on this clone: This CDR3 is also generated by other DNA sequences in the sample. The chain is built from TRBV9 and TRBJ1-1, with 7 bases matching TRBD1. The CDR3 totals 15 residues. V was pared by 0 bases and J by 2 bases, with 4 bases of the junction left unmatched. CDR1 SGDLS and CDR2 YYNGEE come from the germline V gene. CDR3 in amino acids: CASSVGAGGNTEAFF. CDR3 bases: TGTGCCAGCAGCGTAGGGGCAGGGGGAAACACTGAAGCTTTCTTT.

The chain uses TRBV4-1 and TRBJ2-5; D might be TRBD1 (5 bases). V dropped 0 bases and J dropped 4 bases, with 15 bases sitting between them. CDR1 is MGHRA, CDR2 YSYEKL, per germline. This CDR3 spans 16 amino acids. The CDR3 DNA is TGCGCCAGCAGCCAAGATGGGGCCAGCCCGGTAGAGACCCAGTACTTC. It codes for CASSQDGASPVETQYF.

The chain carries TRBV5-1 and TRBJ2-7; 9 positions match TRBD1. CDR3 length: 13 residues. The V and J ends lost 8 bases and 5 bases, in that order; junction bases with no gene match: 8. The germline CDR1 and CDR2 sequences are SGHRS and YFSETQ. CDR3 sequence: CASSATGGNEQYF. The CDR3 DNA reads TGCGCCAGTAGCGCGACAGGGGGGAACGAGCAGTACTTC.

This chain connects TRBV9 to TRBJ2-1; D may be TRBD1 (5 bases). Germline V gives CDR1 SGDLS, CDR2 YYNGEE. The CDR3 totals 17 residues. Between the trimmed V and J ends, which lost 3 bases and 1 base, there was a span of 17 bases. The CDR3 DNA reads TGTGCCAGCAGCGGAATTAGAACAGGTCAATCCTACAATGAGCAGTTCTTC. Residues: CASSGIRTGQSYNEQFF.

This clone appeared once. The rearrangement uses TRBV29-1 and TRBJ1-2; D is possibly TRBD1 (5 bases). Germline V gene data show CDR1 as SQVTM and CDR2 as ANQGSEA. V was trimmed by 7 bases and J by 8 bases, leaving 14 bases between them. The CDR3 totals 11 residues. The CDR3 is CSAGGGIGYTF. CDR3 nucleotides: TGCAGCGCCGGGGGGGGAATCGGCTACACCTTC.

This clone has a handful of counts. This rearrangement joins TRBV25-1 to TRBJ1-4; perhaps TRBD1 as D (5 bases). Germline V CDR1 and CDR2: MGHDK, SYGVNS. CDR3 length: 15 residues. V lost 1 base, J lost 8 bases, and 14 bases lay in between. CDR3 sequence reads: CASSEWSGQAEKLFF. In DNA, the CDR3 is TGTGCCAGCAGTGAATGGTCAGGGCAAGCGGAAAAACTGTTTTTT.

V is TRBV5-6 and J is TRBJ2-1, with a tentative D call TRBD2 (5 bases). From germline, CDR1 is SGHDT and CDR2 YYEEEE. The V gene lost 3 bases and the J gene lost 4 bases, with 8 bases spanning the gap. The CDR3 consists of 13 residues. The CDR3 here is CASSYREYNEQFF. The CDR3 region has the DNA TGTGCCAGCAGCTACCGGGAATACAATGAGCAGTTCTTC. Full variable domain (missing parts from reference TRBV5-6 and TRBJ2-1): DAGVTQSPTHLIKTRGQQVTLRCSPKSGHDTVSWYQQALGQGPQFIFQYYEEEERQRGNFPDRFSGHQFPNYSSELNVNALLLGDSALYLCASSYREYNEQFFGPGTRLTVL.

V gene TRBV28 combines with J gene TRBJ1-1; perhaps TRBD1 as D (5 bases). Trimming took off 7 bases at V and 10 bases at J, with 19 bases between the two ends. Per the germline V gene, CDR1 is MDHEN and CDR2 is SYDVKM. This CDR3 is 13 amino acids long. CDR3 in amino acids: CASKGTPRVGAFF. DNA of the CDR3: TGTGCCAGCAAGGGGACTCCCAGGGTAGGAGCTTTCTTT.

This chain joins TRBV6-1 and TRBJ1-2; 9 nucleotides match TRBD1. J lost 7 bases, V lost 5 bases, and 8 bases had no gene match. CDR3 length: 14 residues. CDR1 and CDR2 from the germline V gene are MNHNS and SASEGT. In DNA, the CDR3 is TGTGCCAGCAGTATGGACAGGGGCGTCCTTGGCTACACCTTC. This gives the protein CASSMDRGVLGYTF.

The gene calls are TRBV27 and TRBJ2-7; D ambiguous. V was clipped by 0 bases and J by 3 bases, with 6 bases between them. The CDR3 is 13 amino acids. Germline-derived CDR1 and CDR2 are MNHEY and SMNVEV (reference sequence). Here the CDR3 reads CASSLSGSYEQYF. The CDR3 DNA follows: TGTGCCAGCAGTTTATCGGGCAGCTACGAGCAGTACTTC.

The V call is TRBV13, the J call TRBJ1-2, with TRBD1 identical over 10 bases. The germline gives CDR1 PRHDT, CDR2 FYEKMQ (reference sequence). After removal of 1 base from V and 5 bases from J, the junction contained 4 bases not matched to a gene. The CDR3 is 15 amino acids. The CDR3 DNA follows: TGTGCCAGCAGCTTAGTGGGGACAGGGGATTATGGCTACACCTTC. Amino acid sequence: CASSLVGTGDYGYTF.

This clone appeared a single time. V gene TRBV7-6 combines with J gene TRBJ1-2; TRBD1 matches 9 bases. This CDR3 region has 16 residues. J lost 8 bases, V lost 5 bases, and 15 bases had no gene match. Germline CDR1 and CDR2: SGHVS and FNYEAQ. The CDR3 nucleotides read TGTGCCAGCAGCCTGGGACCGGGACAGGGTCTTGGAGGCTACACCTTC. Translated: CASSLGPGQGLGGYTF.

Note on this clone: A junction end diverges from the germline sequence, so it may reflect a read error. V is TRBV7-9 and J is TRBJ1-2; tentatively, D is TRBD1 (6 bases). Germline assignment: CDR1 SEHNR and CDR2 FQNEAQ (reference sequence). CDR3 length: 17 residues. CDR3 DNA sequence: TGTTCCAGCAGCTTAACCGGACAGAGGATCCCACTCTATGGCTACACCTTC. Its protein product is CSSSLTGQRIPLYGYTF.